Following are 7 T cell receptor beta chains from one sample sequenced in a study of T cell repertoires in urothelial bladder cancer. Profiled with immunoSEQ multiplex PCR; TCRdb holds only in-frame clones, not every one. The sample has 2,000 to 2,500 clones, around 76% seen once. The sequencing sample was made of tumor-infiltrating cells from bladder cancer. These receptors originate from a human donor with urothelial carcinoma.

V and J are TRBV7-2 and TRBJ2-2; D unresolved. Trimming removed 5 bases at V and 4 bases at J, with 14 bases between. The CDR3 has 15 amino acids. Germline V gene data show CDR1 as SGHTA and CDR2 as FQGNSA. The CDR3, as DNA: TGTGCCAGCAGCCCGGGCCGGACGGGCACCGGGGAGCTGTTTTTT. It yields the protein CASSPGRTGTGELFF.

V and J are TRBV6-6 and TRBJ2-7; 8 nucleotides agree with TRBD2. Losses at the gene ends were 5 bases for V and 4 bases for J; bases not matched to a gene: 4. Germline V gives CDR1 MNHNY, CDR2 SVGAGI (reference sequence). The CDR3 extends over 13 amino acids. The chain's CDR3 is CASSTGLEYEQYF. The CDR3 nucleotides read TGTGCCAGCAGTACGGGACTAGAGTACGAGCAGTACTTC.

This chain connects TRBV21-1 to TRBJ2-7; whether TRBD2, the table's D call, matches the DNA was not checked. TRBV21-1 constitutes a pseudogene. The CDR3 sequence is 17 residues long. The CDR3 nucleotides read TGTGCCAGCAGCAAAGGAGAGTTGCTAGCGGGACGCTACGAGCAGTACTTC. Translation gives CASSKGELLAGRYEQYF.

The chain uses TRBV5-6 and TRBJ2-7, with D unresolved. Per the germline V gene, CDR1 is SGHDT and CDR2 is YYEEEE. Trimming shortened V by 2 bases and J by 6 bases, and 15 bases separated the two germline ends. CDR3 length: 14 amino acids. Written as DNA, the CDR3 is TGTGCCAGCAGCTTAGGCGTCCACCCCTCCGAGCAGTACTTC. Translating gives CASSLGVHPSEQYF.

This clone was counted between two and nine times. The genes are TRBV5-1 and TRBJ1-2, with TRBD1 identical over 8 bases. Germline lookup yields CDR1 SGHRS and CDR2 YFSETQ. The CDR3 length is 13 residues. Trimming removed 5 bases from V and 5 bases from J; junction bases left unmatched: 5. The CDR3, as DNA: TGCGCCAGCAGTGACAGGGGAGGGTATGGCTACACCTTC. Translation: CASSDRGGYGYTF. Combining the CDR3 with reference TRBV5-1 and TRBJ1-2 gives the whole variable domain KAGVTQTPRYLIKTRGQQVTLSCSPISGHRSVSWYQQTPGQGLQFLFEYFSETQRNKGNFPGRFSGRQFSNSRSEMNVSTLELGDSALYLCASSDRGGYGYTFGSGTRLTVV.

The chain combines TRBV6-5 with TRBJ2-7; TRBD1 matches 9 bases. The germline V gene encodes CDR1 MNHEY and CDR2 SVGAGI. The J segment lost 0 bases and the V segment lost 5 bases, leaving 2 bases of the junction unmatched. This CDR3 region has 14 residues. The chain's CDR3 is CASSRDRVSYEQYF. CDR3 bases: TGTGCCAGCAGTCGGGACAGGGTCTCCTACGAGCAGTACTTC.

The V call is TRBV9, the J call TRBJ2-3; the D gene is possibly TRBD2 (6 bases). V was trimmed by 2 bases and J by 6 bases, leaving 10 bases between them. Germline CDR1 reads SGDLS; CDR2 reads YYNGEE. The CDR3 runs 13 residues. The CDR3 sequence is CASSVGGLDTQYF. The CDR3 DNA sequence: TGTGCCAGCAGCGTTGGGGGGTTGGATACGCAGTATTTT.